Given below is one T cell receptor (beta chain) in context. Antigen specificity is unknown. Assay used: immunoSEQ multiplex PCR; TCRdb lists only in-frame clones, some missing. Of about 92,000 clones listed, 91% are singletons. These data are taken from a study of OX40 agonist ivuxolimab in advanced cancers. Study details: Patients were given ivuxolimab, an antibody that agonizes OX40 (CD134). From about 23 to 85 years was the age range, with a mean of 60 years, and nearly 85% were male. Of the patients, three showed partial responses, one with hepatocellular carcinoma and two with cutaneous melanoma.

Study-wide findings and caveats: Compared with CD4+, CD8+ T cells on average had more expanded clones.

This CDR3 has 13 residues. The germline V gene has CDR1 MDHEN and CDR2 SYDVKM. Trimming cost V 10 bases and J 1 base; bases outside gene matches: 6. The input for sequencing was CD4+ or CD8+ T cells sorted from blood, taken in a trial of the OX40 agonist ivuxolimab. The TCR originated in an adult with an advanced solid tumor such as melanoma, head and neck, liver or kidney cancer. This chain joins TRBV28 and TRBJ1-1; 7 positions match TRBD1. CDR3 DNA: TGTGCCATCAGGAGGACAGGGAACACTGAAGCTTTCTTT. Translated: CAIRRTGNTEAFF. Full variable domain (remainder filled in from reference TRBV28 and TRBJ1-1): DVKVTQSSRYLVKRTGEKVFLECVQDMDHENMFWYRQDPGLGLRLIYFSYDVKMKEKGDIPEGYSVSREKKERFSLILESASTNQTSMYLCAIRRTGNTEAFFGQGTRLTVV.